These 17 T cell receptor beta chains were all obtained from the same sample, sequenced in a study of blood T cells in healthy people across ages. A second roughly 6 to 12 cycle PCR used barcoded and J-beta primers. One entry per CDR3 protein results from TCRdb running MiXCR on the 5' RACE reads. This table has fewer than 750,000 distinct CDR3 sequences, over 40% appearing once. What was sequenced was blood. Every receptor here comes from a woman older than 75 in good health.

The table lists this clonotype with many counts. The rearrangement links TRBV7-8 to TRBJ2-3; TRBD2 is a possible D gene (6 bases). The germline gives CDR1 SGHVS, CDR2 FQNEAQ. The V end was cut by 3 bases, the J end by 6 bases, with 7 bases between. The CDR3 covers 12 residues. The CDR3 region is CASSFREDTQYF. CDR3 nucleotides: TGTGCCAGCAGCTTCCGGGAGGATACGCAGTATTTT.

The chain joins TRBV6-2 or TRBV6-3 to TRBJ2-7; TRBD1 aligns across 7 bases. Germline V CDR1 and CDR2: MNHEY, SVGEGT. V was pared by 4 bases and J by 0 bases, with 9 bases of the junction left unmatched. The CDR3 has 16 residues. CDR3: CASSFPAGGNSYEQYF. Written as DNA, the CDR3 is TGTGCCAGCAGTTTCCCCGCAGGGGGAAACTCCTACGAGCAGTACTTC.

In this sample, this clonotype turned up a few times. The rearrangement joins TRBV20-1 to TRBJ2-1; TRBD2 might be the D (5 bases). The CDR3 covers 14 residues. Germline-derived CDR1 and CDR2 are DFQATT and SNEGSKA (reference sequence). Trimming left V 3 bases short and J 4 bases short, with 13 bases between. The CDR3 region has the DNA TGCAGTGCTAGGGACCCCCTAGCTTACAATGAGCAGTTCTTC. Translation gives CSARDPLAYNEQFF.

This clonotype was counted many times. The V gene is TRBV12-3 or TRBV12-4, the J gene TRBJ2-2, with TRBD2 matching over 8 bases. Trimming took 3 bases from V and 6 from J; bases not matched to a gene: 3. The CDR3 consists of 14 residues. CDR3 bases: TGTGCCAGCAGTTTTTCAGCGGGGGCCGGGGAGCTGTTTTTT. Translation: CASSFSAGAGELFF.

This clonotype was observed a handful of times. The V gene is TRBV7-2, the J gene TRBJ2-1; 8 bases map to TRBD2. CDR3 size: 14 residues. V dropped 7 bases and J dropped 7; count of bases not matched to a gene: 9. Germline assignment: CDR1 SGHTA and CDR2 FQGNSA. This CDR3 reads CASNGRGDWNEQFF. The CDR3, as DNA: TGTGCCAGCAACGGGAGGGGGGATTGGAATGAGCAGTTCTTC.

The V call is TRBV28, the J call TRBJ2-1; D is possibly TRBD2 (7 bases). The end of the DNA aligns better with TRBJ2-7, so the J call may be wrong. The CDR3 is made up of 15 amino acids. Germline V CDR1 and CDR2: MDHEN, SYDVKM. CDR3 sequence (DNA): TGTGCCAGCAGCGCCCCGGGGGGCTCCTACAATGAGCAGTACTTC. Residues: CASSAPGGSYNEQYF.

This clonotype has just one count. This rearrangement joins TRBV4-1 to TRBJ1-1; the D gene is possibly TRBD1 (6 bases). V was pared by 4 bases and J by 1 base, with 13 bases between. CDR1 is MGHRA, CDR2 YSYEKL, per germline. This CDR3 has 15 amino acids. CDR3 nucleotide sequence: TGCGCCAGCAGCCCACAGGGTTATGGGAACACTGAAGCTTTCTTT. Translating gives CASSPQGYGNTEAFF.

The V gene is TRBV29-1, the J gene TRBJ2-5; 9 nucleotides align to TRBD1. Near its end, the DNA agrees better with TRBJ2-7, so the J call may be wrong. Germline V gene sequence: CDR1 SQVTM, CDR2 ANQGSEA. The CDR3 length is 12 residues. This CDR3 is CSAGDRVGEQYF. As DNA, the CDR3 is TGCAGCGCCGGGGACAGGGTTGGCGAGCAGTACTTC.

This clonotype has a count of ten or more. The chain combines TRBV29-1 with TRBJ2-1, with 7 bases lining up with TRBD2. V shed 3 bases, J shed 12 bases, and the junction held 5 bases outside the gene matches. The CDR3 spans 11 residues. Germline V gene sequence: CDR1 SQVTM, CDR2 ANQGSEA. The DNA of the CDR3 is TGCAGCGTTGAGACGGGAGGTGGGCAGTTCTTC. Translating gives CSVETGGGQFF.

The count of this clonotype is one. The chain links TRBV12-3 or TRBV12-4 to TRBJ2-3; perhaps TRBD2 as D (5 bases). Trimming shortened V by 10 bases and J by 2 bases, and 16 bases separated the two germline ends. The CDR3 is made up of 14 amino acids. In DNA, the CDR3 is TGTGCCACCACTCCCAGACTAACCACAGATACGCAGTATTTT. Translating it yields CATTPRLTTDTQYF.

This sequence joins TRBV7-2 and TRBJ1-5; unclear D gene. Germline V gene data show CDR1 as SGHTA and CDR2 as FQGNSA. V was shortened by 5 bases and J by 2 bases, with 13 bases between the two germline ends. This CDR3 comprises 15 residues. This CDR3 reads CASSPSFTGNQPQHF. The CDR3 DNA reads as TGTGCCAGCAGCCCTAGTTTCACGGGCAATCAGCCCCAGCATTTT.

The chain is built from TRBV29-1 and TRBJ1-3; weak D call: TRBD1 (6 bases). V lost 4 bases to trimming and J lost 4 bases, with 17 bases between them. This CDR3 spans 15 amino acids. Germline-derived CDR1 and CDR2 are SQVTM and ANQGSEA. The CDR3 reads CSVGATGSQGNTIYF. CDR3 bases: TGCAGCGTTGGAGCTACAGGGTCTCAGGGAAACACCATATATTTT.

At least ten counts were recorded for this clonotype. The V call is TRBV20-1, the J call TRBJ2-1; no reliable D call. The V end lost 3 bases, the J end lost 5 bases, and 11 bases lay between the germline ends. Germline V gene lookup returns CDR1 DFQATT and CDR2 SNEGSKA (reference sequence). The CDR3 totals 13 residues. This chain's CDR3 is CSARDPRNNEQFF. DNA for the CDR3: TGCAGTGCTAGGGATCCTCGTAACAATGAGCAGTTCTTC.

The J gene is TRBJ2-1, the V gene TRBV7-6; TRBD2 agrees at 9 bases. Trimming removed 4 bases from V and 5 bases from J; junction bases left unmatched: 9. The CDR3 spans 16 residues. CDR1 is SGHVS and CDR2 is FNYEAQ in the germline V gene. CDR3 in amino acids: CASSSFGTSRNNEQFF. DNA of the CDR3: TGTGCCAGCAGCTCTTTCGGGACTAGCAGAAACAATGAGCAGTTCTTC.

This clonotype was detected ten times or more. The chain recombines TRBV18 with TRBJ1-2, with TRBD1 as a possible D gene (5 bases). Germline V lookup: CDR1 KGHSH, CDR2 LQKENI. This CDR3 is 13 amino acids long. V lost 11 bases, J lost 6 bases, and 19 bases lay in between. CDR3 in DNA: TGTGCCCTGGGGACGGACATTAGTAATGGCTACACCTTC. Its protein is CALGTDISNGYTF.

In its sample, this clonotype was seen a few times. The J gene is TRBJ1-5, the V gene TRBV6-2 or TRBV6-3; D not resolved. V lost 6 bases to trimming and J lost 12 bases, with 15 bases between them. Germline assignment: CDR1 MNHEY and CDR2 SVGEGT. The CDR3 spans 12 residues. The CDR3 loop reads CASREGVSNQHF. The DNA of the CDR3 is TGTGCCAGCAGGGAAGGTGTTTCGAACCAGCATTTT.

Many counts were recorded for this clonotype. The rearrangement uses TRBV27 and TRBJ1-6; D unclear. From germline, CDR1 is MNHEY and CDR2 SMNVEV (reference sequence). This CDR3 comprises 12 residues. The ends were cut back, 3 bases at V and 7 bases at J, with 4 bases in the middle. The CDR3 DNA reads TGTGCCAGCAGTTTCGGCAATTCACCCCTCCACTTT. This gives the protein CASSFGNSPLHF.